Only a few counts were recorded for the clone carrying this T cell receptor beta chain. As yet, its antigen is unknown. This entry is derived from a study of naive and memory T cell subsets. Study-level findings and limits: No ground truth validated the naive and memory repertoire findings. Possibly reflecting memory cells re-expressing CD45RA, a few larger clonotypes occurred in naive repertoires, especially CD8.

CDR3 length: 18 residues. An equimolar mix of two oligonucleotides served as the beta constant-region primer for TRBC1 and TRBC2. Four rounds of PCR amplified the ligated cDNA using nested alpha and beta constant-region primers plus SP2. TCRdb ran MiXCR on the UMI-ligation and nested PCR reads and lists one entry per CDR3 protein. Here the sample spans 98,000 or so distinct CDR3 sequences, about 14% being singletons. This sequence was found in a human donor in good health. The rearrangement joins TRBV21-1 to TRBJ2-7; the table assigns TRBD2, which was not confirmed against the DNA. TRBV21-1 is noted as a pseudogene. The sample was naive CD8+ T cells from blood. DNA for the CDR3: TGTGCCAGCAGCAAGCTTCTTCCTCGAAGCGGCTTCGGTTACGAGCAGTACTTC. Amino acid sequence: CASSKLLPRSGFGYEQYF.